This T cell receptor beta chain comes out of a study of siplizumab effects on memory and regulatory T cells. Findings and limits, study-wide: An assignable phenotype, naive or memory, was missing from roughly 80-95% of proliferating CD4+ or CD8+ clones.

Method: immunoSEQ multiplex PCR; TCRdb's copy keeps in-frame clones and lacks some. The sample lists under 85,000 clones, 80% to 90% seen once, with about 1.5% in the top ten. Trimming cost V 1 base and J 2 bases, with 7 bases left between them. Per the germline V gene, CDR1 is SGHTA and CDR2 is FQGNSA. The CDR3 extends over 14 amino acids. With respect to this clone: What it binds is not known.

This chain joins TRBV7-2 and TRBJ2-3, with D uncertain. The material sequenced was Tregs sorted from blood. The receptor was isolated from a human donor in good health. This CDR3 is CASSLERATDTQYF. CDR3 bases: TGTGCCAGCAGCTTAGAACGGGCCACAGATACGCAGTATTTT.